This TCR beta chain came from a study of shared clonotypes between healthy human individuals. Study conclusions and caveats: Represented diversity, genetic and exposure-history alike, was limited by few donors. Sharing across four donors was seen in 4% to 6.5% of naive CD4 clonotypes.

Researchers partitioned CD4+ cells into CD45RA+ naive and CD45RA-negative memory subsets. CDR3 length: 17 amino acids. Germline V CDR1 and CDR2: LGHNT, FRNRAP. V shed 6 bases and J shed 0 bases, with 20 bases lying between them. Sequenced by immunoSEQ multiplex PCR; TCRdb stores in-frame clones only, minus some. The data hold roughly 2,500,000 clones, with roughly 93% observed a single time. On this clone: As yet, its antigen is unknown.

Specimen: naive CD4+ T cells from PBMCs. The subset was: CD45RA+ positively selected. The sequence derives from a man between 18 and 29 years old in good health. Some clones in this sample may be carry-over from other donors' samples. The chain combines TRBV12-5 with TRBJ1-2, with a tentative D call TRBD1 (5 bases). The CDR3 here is CASGPRDGHLANYGYTF. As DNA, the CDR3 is TGTGCTAGTGGACCCAGGGACGGGCATTTAGCTAACTATGGCTACACCTTC.